Following are 30 T cell receptor beta chains from one sample sequenced in a study of STAT5B mutations in CD4+ large granular lymphocyte leukemia. The repertoire was sequenced with immunoSEQ multiplex PCR; TCRdb's copy has only in-frame clones and lacks some. This table has 30,000 or so clones, about 82% appearing once. Sequenced material: CD4+ T cells from blood buffy coats. Receptors were obtained from a human donor in good health.

The genes are TRBV28 and TRBJ1-2; D is uncertain. Deletions cut 8 bases from V and 6 bases from J, with 19 bases between. CDR3 length: 14 residues. Germline CDR1 and CDR2: MDHEN and SYDVKM. CDR3 in DNA: TGTGCCAGCCTCCCCGGCACCCGGAGGAATGGCTACACCTTC. It codes for CASLPGTRRNGYTF.

The chain is built from TRBV30 and TRBJ1-4; D might be TRBD1 (5 bases). Trimming removed 1 base at V and 0 bases at J, with 9 bases between. Germline CDR1 GTSNPN, CDR2 SVGIG (reference sequence). This CDR3 comprises 15 residues. CDR3 sequence reads: CAWSGGPATNEKLFF. The DNA of the CDR3 is TGTGCCTGGAGTGGGGGCCCTGCAACTAATGAAAAACTGTTTTTT.

The chain employs TRBV19 and TRBJ2-1; the match to TRBD2 covers 9 bases. V gave up 3 bases and J gave up 8 bases; unmatched junction bases: 11. From germline, CDR1 is LNHDA and CDR2 SQIVND (reference sequence). The CDR3 extends over 16 amino acids. CDR3 sequence: CASSMFRSGRLDEQFF. CDR3 DNA: TGTGCCAGTAGTATGTTTAGAAGCGGGAGGTTGGATGAGCAGTTCTTC. Based on the CDR3 plus reference TRBV19 and TRBJ2-1, the full variable domain is DGGITQSPKYLFRKEGQNVTLSCEQNLNHDAMYWYRQDPGQGLRLIYYSQIVNDFQKGDIAEGYSVSREKKESFPLTVTSAQKNPTAFYLCASSMFRSGRLDEQFFGPGTRLTVL.

This chain joins TRBV16 and TRBJ2-7; the match to TRBD2 covers 7 bases. V trimming: 0 bases; J trimming: 7 bases; junction bases outside the gene matches: 3. The CDR3 is 13 amino acids. Germline V lookup: CDR1 KGHSY, CDR2 FQNENV. CDR3 protein: CASSQSRREEQYF. The CDR3 nucleotides are TGTGCCAGCAGCCAATCTCGGCGGGAGGAGCAGTACTTC.

This chain links TRBV5-5 with TRBJ2-2; 7 positions agree with TRBD2. The CDR3 is 17 residues long. V lost 6 bases, J lost 7 bases, and 18 bases stayed unmatched. CDR1 is SGHKS and CDR2 is YYEKEE in the germline V gene (reference sequence). The CDR3 protein is CASNSAPGRGDVGELFF. CDR3 nucleotide sequence: TGTGCCAGCAACTCGGCCCCGGGACGGGGGGATGTCGGGGAGCTGTTTTTT. The complete variable domain, with remaining parts taken from reference TRBV5-5 and TRBJ2-2, reads DAGVTQSPTHLIKTRGQQVTLRCSPISGHKSVSWYQQVLGQGPQFIFQYYEKEERGRGNFPDRFSARQFPNYSSELNVNALLLGDSALYLCASNSAPGRGDVGELFFGEGSRLTVL.

The chain links TRBV19 to TRBJ2-6; D not certain. The CDR3 runs 18 residues. V shed 3 bases and J shed 0 bases, with 15 bases lying between them. From germline, CDR1 is LNHDA and CDR2 SQIVND (reference sequence). This chain's CDR3 is CASSIGRIQSSGANVLTF. CDR3 bases: TGTGCCAGTAGTATTGGCCGCATTCAGAGCTCTGGGGCCAACGTCCTGACTTTC.

The V and J genes are TRBV6-1 and TRBJ2-7; TRBD2 aligns across 16 bases. With V trimmed by 6 bases and J by 5 bases, 4 bases remained unmatched. This CDR3 spans 15 amino acids. Germline V gene lookup returns CDR1 MNHNS and CDR2 SASEGT. CDR3 DNA sequence: TGTGCCAGCAGGGGACTAGCGGGAGGGCCTAACGAGCAGTACTTC. It codes for CASRGLAGGPNEQYF.

This clone was picked up one time. Germline is not matched at one junction end, which may reflect a read error. The chain joins TRBV25-1 to TRBJ1-3; 9 bases line up with TRBD1. This CDR3 has 15 residues. The germline gives CDR1 MGHDK, CDR2 SYGVNS. The CDR3 DNA reads as TGTGCCAGCAGTGACGACAGGGGGTTTGTGAACACCAGATATTTT. It is translated as CASSDDRGFVNTRYF.

This chain connects TRBV6-1 to TRBJ1-3; weak D call: TRBD1 (5 bases). Trimming took 4 bases from V and 0 from J, leaving 19 bases between them. CDR1 MNHNS and CDR2 SASEGT come from the germline V gene. The CDR3 sequence is 18 residues long. The CDR3 bases are TGTGCCAGCAGTGTGCTTGTATTACTGGGGGGCTCTGGAAACACCATATATTTT. Translation gives CASSVLVLLGGSGNTIYF.

V gene TRBV28 combines with J gene TRBJ2-7; D remains ambiguous. V was trimmed by 2 bases and J by 5 bases, leaving 16 bases between them. Germline values: CDR1 MDHEN, CDR2 SYDVKM. CDR3 length: 15 residues. The CDR3 reads CASSLRRIREDEQYF. DNA of the CDR3: TGTGCCAGCAGTTTACGACGGATCCGAGAAGACGAGCAGTACTTC.

The V call is TRBV5-6, the J call TRBJ2-7; 7 nucleotides agree with TRBD1. V shed 0 bases, J shed 6 bases, and the junction held 3 bases outside the gene matches. Germline CDR1 is SGHDT and CDR2 is YYEEEE. This CDR3 contains 13 residues. The CDR3 is CASSLERGPEQYF. As DNA, the CDR3 is TGTGCCAGCAGCTTGGAGAGGGGGCCCGAGCAGTACTTC.

V is TRBV5-1 and J is TRBJ2-7; the match to TRBD2 covers 7 bases. Looked up from germline, CDR1 is SGHRS and CDR2 is YFSETQ. The CDR3 consists of 12 residues. Losses at the gene ends were 0 bases for V and 6 bases for J; bases not matched to a gene: 0. CDR3 sequence (DNA): TGCGCCAGCAGCTTGGGCGGGAGCGAGCAGTACTTC. Its protein product is CASSLGGSEQYF.

The chain carries TRBV29-1 and TRBJ1-2, with 12 nucleotides matching TRBD1. Germline V gene lookup returns CDR1 SQVTM and CDR2 ANQGSEA. The CDR3 runs to 13 residues. J gave up 2 bases and V 8 bases, and 3 bases lay outside the gene matches. In DNA form, the CDR3 reads TGCAGCATTGGGACAGGGGGCAACTATGGCTACACCTTC. Its protein product is CSIGTGGNYGYTF.

The chain uses TRBV6-5 and TRBJ1-1; tentative D call: TRBD1 (6 bases). Germline V lookup: CDR1 MNHEY, CDR2 SVGAGI. The CDR3 has 11 amino acids. V lost 6 bases and J 6 bases, leaving 8 bases between the germline ends. The CDR3 region is CASRQGSEAFF. The CDR3 bases are TGTGCCAGCAGACAGGGCTCTGAAGCTTTCTTT.

The CDR3 loop is CASSYQLGITGELFF. As DNA, the CDR3 is TGTGCCAGCAGTTATCAGTTGGGGATCACCGGGGAGCTGTTTTTT. This chain links TRBV6-5 with TRBJ2-2; D not resolved. V was trimmed by 3 bases and J by 4 bases, leaving 12 bases between them. The CDR3 runs 15 residues. Germline V gives CDR1 MNHEY, CDR2 SVGAGI.

The table lists this clone with a count of one. This chain joins TRBV11-2 and TRBJ1-2; D is perhaps TRBD1 (5 bases). Germline-derived CDR1 and CDR2 are SGHAT and FQNNGV. Trimming took off 1 base at V and 5 bases at J, with 8 bases between the two ends. This CDR3 is built from 13 residues. CDR3 amino acids: CASSLGRVYGYTF. The DNA of the CDR3 is TGTGCCAGCAGCTTAGGCAGGGTTTATGGCTACACCTTC.

The genes are TRBV28 and TRBJ2-5; D not certain. Between the trimmed V and J ends, which lost 5 bases and 5 bases, there was a span of 6 bases. The germline V gene has CDR1 MDHEN and CDR2 SYDVKM. CDR3 size: 11 residues. The CDR3 region is CASSQLETQYF. The CDR3 region has the DNA TGTGCCAGCAGTCAATTGGAGACCCAGTACTTC.

Worth noting for this clone: The germline gene is not matched at one end of the junction; a read error may be the cause. The V and J genes are TRBV7-8 and TRBJ2-2; D call uncertain. The germline V gene encodes CDR1 SGHVS and CDR2 FQNEAQ. The CDR3 sequence is 17 residues long. The CDR3 region has the DNA TGTGCCAGCATCTTACTAAGGATTAGGGTGTCCACCGGGGAGCTGTTTTTT. It specifies CASILLRIRVSTGELFF.

The V and J genes are TRBV25-1 and TRBJ2-3; 7 bases are a match to TRBD2. Germline V gene lookup returns CDR1 MGHDK and CDR2 SYGVNS. Trimming removed 1 base from V and 3 bases from J; junction bases left unmatched: 4. This CDR3 has 15 residues. The CDR3 DNA follows: TGTGCCAGCAGTGAATGGGGGGGATCGACAGATACGCAGTATTTT. It yields the protein CASSEWGGSTDTQYF.

V gene TRBV28 combines with J gene TRBJ1-1, with D tentatively TRBD1 (5 bases). V was trimmed by 3 bases and J by 3 bases, leaving 14 bases between them. This CDR3 is built from 15 residues. Germline CDR1 is MDHEN and CDR2 is SYDVKM. CDR3 amino acids: CASSLGGKWDTEAFF. The CDR3 nucleotides read TGTGCCAGCAGTTTGGGGGGGAAATGGGACACTGAAGCTTTCTTT.

This clone was picked up one time. J is TRBJ1-3 and V is TRBV7-2; D not resolved. The ends were cut back, 8 bases at V and 0 bases at J, with 5 bases in the middle. The CDR3 extends over 12 amino acids. CDR1 and CDR2 (germline): SGHTA, FQGNSA. In nucleotides, the CDR3 is TGTGCCAGCGGGAGCTCTGGAAACACCATATATTTT. This sequence encodes CASGSSGNTIYF.

CDR3 sequence reads: CASWGQNQETQYF. In DNA form, the CDR3 reads TGTGCCAGCTGGGGACAAAACCAAGAGACCCAGTACTTC. V usage is TRBV6-1 and J usage is TRBJ2-5; the D gene is possibly TRBD1 (6 bases). Germline loops: CDR1 MNHNS, CDR2 SASEGT. V was pared by 8 bases and J by 0 bases, with 10 bases between. This CDR3 has 13 residues.

The chain uses TRBV7-2 and TRBJ1-1; 7 bases agree with TRBD1. V shed 7 bases, J shed 1 base, and the junction held 9 bases outside the gene matches. The CDR3 contains 15 residues. Per germline, CDR1 SGHTA and CDR2 FQGNSA. CDR3 protein: CASTGVGQRNTEAFF. The CDR3 DNA is TGTGCCAGCACCGGGGTGGGACAGCGGAACACTGAAGCTTTCTTT.

The chain carries TRBV5-6 and TRBJ1-2; TRBD1 aligns across 11 bases. CDR1 and CDR2 from the germline V gene are SGHDT and YYEEEE. V dropped 2 bases and J dropped 2; count of bases not matched to a gene: 2. The CDR3 contains 15 residues. CDR3 in amino acids: CASSLRDRGNYGYTF. The CDR3 DNA follows: TGTGCCAGCAGCTTACGGGACAGGGGGAACTATGGCTACACCTTC.

This chain uses TRBV6-1 with TRBJ2-1, with D possibly being TRBD1 or TRBD2 (5 bases each). Trimming removed 7 bases at V and 2 bases at J, with 15 bases between. The CDR3 sequence is 15 residues long. The germline V gene has CDR1 MNHNS and CDR2 SASEGT. The DNA of the CDR3 is TGTGCCAGCATCTACCGGGACCAACCCTACAATGAGCAGTTCTTC. Translation: CASIYRDQPYNEQFF.

V gene TRBV28 combines with J gene TRBJ2-7; D gene unclear. This CDR3 comprises 12 residues. Germline V gene data show CDR1 as MDHEN and CDR2 as SYDVKM. Deletions cut 10 bases from V and 1 base from J, with 11 bases between. The CDR3 loop is CATNSRSYEQYF. The CDR3 DNA sequence: TGTGCCACGAACAGCCGATCCTACGAGCAGTACTTC.

The rearrangement uses TRBV5-1 and TRBJ2-1; the match to TRBD2 covers 7 bases. The CDR3 has 15 residues. Per germline, CDR1 SGHRS and CDR2 YFSETQ. V lost 4 bases to trimming and J lost 8 bases; unmatched junction nucleotides: 12. CDR3 amino acids: CASSRGTNGFDEQFF. Here the CDR3 DNA reads TGCGCCAGCAGCCGCGGGACTAACGGATTCGATGAGCAGTTCTTC.

The chain joins TRBV6-1 to TRBJ2-7; a possible D gene is TRBD1 (6 bases). CDR1 is MNHNS, CDR2 SASEGT, per germline. The length of the CDR3 is 15 residues. Trimming shortened V by 2 bases and J by 1 base, and 12 bases separated the two germline ends. The CDR3 nucleotides are TGTGCCAGCAGTGAATTGGGGACACGTTCCTACGAGCAGTACTTC. Its protein is CASSELGTRSYEQYF.

V is TRBV7-2 and J is TRBJ2-6; no clear D. V was shortened by 3 bases and J by 1 base, with 7 bases between the two germline ends. This CDR3 has 15 residues. Germline assignment: CDR1 SGHTA and CDR2 FQGNSA. The CDR3 sequence: CASSFVASGANVLTF. The CDR3 nucleotides are TGTGCCAGCAGCTTCGTGGCGTCTGGGGCCAACGTCCTGACTTTC. Based on the CDR3 plus reference TRBV7-2 and TRBJ2-6, the full variable domain is GAGVSQSPSNKVTEKGKDVELRCDPISGHTALYWYRQSLGQGLEFLIYFQGNSAPDKSGLPSDRFSAERTGGSVSTLTIQRTQQEDSAVYLCASSFVASGANVLTFGAGSRLTVL.

V is TRBV9 and J is TRBJ2-3, with D perhaps TRBD1 or TRBD2 (5 bases each). The CDR3 covers 16 residues. V gave up 1 base and J gave up 0 bases, with 12 bases separating them. Germline-derived CDR1 and CDR2 are SGDLS and YYNGEE. The CDR3: CASSVRGGDSTDTQYF. The CDR3 nucleotides are TGTGCCAGCAGCGTACGGGGCGGAGATAGCACAGATACGCAGTATTTT.